Listed below are T cell receptor beta chains from one sample, sequenced in a study of T cell responses to AZD1222 COVID-19 vaccine. The data were produced by immunoSEQ multiplex PCR, yet TCRdb's version contains in-frame clones alone and is incomplete. The data show over 45,000 clones, around 85% seen once. This specimen was peripheral blood, taken on day 0 of MenACWY control vaccination. The source is an adult in good health. Each CDR3 is given with its conserved first and last residue. D genes are given only for firm matches. Expanded clones get a size class; other rows say once, few or many, or leave the size out.

.	TRBV24-1	TRBJ2-7	TRBD2	CATSERTRTYEQYF	TGTGCCACCAGCGAGCGGACTAGGACGTACGAGCAGTACTTC
few	TRBV9	TRBJ2-3	.	CASSDGQHQSTDTQYF	TGTGCCAGCAGCGACGGACAACACCAGAGCACAGATACGCAGTATTTT
.	TRBV7-9	TRBJ2-7	.	CASSLPRSEQYF	TGTGCCAGCAGCTTGCCTCGATCCGAGCAGTACTTC
once	TRBV5-1	TRBJ2-1	.	CASSLGLGSSYNEQFF	TGCGCCAGCAGCTTGGGCCTAGGGAGCTCCTACAATGAGCAGTTCTTC
.	TRBV7-6	TRBJ2-7	TRBD2	CASSQSSGSDWQYF	TGTGCCAGCAGCCAGAGTAGCGGGAGCGATTGGCAGTACTTC
.	TRBV9	TRBJ2-1	.	CASSRQLGGYNEQFF	TGTGCCAGCAGCCGACAGCTCGGAGGATACAATGAGCAGTTCTTC
.	TRBV7-3	TRBJ2-3	TRBD1	CASSLSHRGPTDTQYF	TGTGCCAGCAGCTTAAGCCACAGGGGGCCCACAGATACGCAGTATTTT
.	TRBV28	TRBJ1-6	.	CASSIIQDGRSPLHF	TGTGCCAGCAGCATTATCCAGGACGGTCGTTCACCCCTCCACTTT
.	TRBV3-1/TRBV3-2	TRBJ2-5	.	CASSQDRSETQYF	TGTGCCAGCAGCCAAGACAGGTCCGAGACCCAGTACTTC
.	TRBV9	TRBJ1-1	.	CASSVAAGSTEAFF	TGTGCCAGCAGCGTAGCGGCTGGTTCCACTGAAGCTTTCTTT
once	TRBV2	TRBJ1-1	TRBD1	CASSRLQGTTEAFF	TGTGCCAGCAGCCGACTACAGGGGACCACTGAAGCTTTCTTT
.	TRBV6-4	TRBJ2-3	.	CASSPPAGSTDTQYF	TGTGCCAGCAGTCCCCCCGCGGGAAGCACAGATACGCAGTATTTT
.	TRBV30	TRBJ2-5	.	CATPGTAGTQYF	TGTGCCACGCCCGGAACGGCGGGGACCCAGTACTTC
.	TRBV28	TRBJ2-7	TRBD2	CASSLPAGGGEQYF	TGTGCCAGCAGTTTACCAGCGGGAGGGGGGGAGCAGTACTTC
once	TRBV25-1	TRBJ1-6	.	CASSVPGRLNSPLHF	TGTGCCAGCAGTGTACCGGGACGGCTAAATTCACCCCTCCACTTT
.	TRBV11-2	TRBJ1-5	TRBD1	CASSAGGQPQHF	TGTGCCAGCAGCGCAGGGGGTCAGCCCCAGCATTTT
once	TRBV7-2	TRBJ2-2	.	CASSLGTRTGELFF	TGTGCCAGCAGCTTAGGGACACGCACCGGGGAGCTGTTTTTT
.	TRBV29-1	TRBJ2-5	.	CSVGGIGETQYF	TGCAGCGTTGGTGGGATTGGGGAGACCCAGTACTTC
.	TRBV19	TRBJ1-3	.	CASTLLWGPGNTIYF	TGTGCCAGTACTCTCTTGTGGGGACCCGGAAACACCATATATTTT
.	TRBV9	TRBJ1-2	TRBD1	CASSVGQGGGYTF	TGTGCCAGCAGCGTAGGACAGGGAGGTGGCTACACCTTC
.	TRBV27	TRBJ2-1	.	CASTRLGDNEQFF	TGTGCCAGCACTCGACTTGGCGACAATGAGCAGTTCTTC
.	TRBV7-3	TRBJ1-6	.	CASSFGGYDSPLHF	TGTGCCAGCAGCTTCGGCGGTTATGATTCACCCCTCCACTTT
.	TRBV7-2	TRBJ1-2	TRBD1	CASSFPRTGGSGYTF	TGTGCCAGCAGCTTCCCTAGGACAGGTGGCTCTGGCTACACCTTC
.	TRBV30	TRBJ1-2	TRBD1	CAWSPDRIYGYTF	TGTGCCTGGAGTCCGGACAGGATCTATGGCTACACCTTC
few	TRBV28	TRBJ2-5	TRBD2	CASKGGRLPETQYF	TGTGCCAGCAAGGGCGGGAGATTGCCAGAGACCCAGTACTTC
.	TRBV12-3/TRBV12-4	TRBJ1-5	.	CASSFDIQPQHF	TGTGCCAGCAGTTTCGACATCCAGCCCCAGCATTTT
.	TRBV29-1	TRBJ1-2	.	CSVEEWVGGYTF	TGCAGCGTTGAGGAGTGGGTAGGGGGCTACACCTTC
.	TRBV18	TRBJ1-1	.	CASSYGGFNTEAFF	TGTGCCAGCTCTTACGGGGGGTTTAACACTGAAGCTTTCTTT
.	TRBV18	TRBJ2-6	TRBD1	CASSPPDRGAPVLTF	TGTGCCAGCTCACCACCTGACAGGGGGGCCCCCGTCCTGACTTTC
.	TRBV19	TRBJ2-5	TRBD2	CASRPRTSGKQETQYF	TGTGCCAGTAGACCCAGGACTAGCGGGAAACAAGAGACCCAGTACTTC
.	TRBV19	TRBJ1-5	.	CASSIQPQHF	TGTGCCAGTAGTATTCAGCCCCAGCATTTT
.	TRBV5-1	TRBJ2-3	TRBD2	CASRQGTRDGDTQYF	TGCGCCAGCAGGCAGGGGACTAGGGATGGCGATACGCAGTATTTT
few	TRBV28	TRBJ1-2	TRBD1	CASSSSLSTGLQREGYTF	TGTGCCAGCAGTTCCTCCCTCTCGACAGGGCTACAACGAGAGGGCTACACCTTC
.	TRBV7-8	TRBJ1-4	.	CASSLTASTNEKLFF	TGTGCCAGCAGCTTAACAGCCTCAACTAATGAAAAACTGTTTTTT
.	TRBV27	TRBJ2-7	.	CASSFASGGYEQYF	TGTGCCAGCAGTTTCGCCAGCGGAGGCTACGAGCAGTACTTC
.	TRBV27	TRBJ2-1	.	CASSHLRGPTLGNEQFF	TGTGCCAGCAGTCACTTGAGGGGACCAACTCTGGGTAATGAGCAGTTCTTC
.	TRBV5-1	TRBJ2-7	TRBD2	CASSQTSGSYYEQYF	TGCGCCAGCAGCCAGACTAGCGGGAGTTACTACGAGCAGTACTTC
few	TRBV15	TRBJ2-5	.	CATSRDPGKTQYF	TGTGCCACCAGCAGAGACCCGGGGAAGACCCAGTACTTC
.	TRBV4-2	TRBJ2-5	TRBD2	CASSLYGPGGPLETQYF	TGTGCCAGCAGCCTGTACGGTCCGGGAGGGCCTCTGGAGACCCAGTACTTC
.	TRBV5-4	TRBJ2-1	.	CASRLGTGRLNEQFF	TGTGCCAGCAGGTTGGGTACAGGACGGTTGAATGAGCAGTTCTTC
.	TRBV6-1	TRBJ2-1	TRBD2	CASSEVGLAGGLNEQFF	TGTGCCAGCAGTGAAGTCGGGCTAGCGGGAGGGCTTAATGAGCAGTTCTTC